The 15 T cell receptor beta chains below come from one sample, sequenced in a study of blood T cell repertoires in COVID-19. Repertoires were generated with immunoSEQ multiplex PCR, while TCRdb's copy carries only in-frame clones and drops some. The repertoire holds approximately 190,000 clones, with 80% to 90% as singletons. The material sequenced was peripheral blood. The receptors stem from a man older than 75 with acute or convalescent COVID-19.

The V gene is TRBV12-3 or TRBV12-4, the J gene TRBJ1-1, with 11 bases fitting TRBD1. The CDR3 consists of 13 residues. J was trimmed by 11 bases and V by 3 bases; bases with no gene match: 5. CDR3 loop: CASSFGQGAGAFF. DNA of the CDR3: TGTGCCAGCAGTTTCGGACAGGGGGCTGGTGCTTTCTTT.

This chain joins TRBV28 and TRBJ2-3; tentative D call: TRBD1 (6 bases). CDR3 length: 15 residues. The V end lost 2 bases, the J end lost 11 bases, and 20 bases lay between the germline ends. CDR1 and CDR2 from the germline V gene are MDHEN and SYDVKM. CDR3 coding DNA: TGTGCCAGCAGTTTAGCCCACCTACAGGGATCTGAGCAGTATTTT. Amino acid sequence: CASSLAHLQGSEQYF.

The chain couples TRBV25-1 to TRBJ2-7, with 7 bases that match TRBD1. The J segment lost 4 bases and the V segment lost 6 bases, leaving 6 bases of the junction unmatched. The germline gives CDR1 MGHDK, CDR2 SYGVNS. The CDR3 consists of 13 residues. CDR3 sequence reads: CASSRQGYYEQYF. The DNA for the CDR3 is TGTGCCAGCAGCCGACAGGGATATTACGAGCAGTACTTC.

This clone was counted a single time. The V and J genes are TRBV5-5 and TRBJ2-2; a possible D gene is TRBD1 (6 bases). This CDR3 has 15 residues. The V end was cut by 4 bases, the J end by 1 base, with 11 bases between. Germline lookup yields CDR1 SGHKS and CDR2 YYEKEE (reference sequence). CDR3 sequence (DNA): TGTGCCAGCAGCCAATGGACAGTGAACACCGGGGAGCTGTTTTTT. It encodes CASSQWTVNTGELFF.

Concerning this clone: Other DNA sequences within the sample encode an identical CDR3. This chain connects TRBV2 to TRBJ1-1, with 9 nucleotides matching TRBD1. With V trimmed by 6 bases and J by 1 base, 0 bases remained unmatched. This CDR3 region has 13 residues. Germline V gene data show CDR1 as SNHLY and CDR2 as FYNNEI. CDR3 residues: CASRGQGNTEAFF. The CDR3 nucleotides are TGTGCCAGCAGGGGACAGGGGAACACTGAAGCTTTCTTT.

The rearrangement links TRBV9 to TRBJ1-4, with 9 bases aligning to TRBD1. The CDR3 sequence is 16 residues long. The V gene end was trimmed by 4 bases and the J gene end by 3 bases; junction bases not matched to a gene: 7. In germline, CDR1 is SGDLS, CDR2 YYNGEE. The CDR3 DNA reads as TGTGCCAGCAGCCCGAGGACAGGGGATGCTAATGAAAAACTGTTTTTT. Its protein is CASSPRTGDANEKLFF.

This chain links TRBV24-1 with TRBJ2-5; 9 nucleotides line up with TRBD1. V trimming: 7 bases; J trimming: 7 bases; junction bases outside the gene matches: 12. Looked up from germline, CDR1 is KGHDR and CDR2 is SFDVKD. CDR3 length: 15 residues. In DNA form, the CDR3 reads TGTGCCACCAGCCAGGGACAGGGACGCATCGGGACCCAGTACTTC. It specifies CATSQGQGRIGTQYF.

The chain employs TRBV19 and TRBJ2-3; 13 nucleotides line up with TRBD2. Germline V CDR1 and CDR2: LNHDA, SQIVND (reference sequence). V shed 5 bases and J 3 bases; nucleotides not matched to a gene: 11. The CDR3 covers 18 residues. The CDR3, as DNA: TGTGCCAGTAGTTCACGGACTAGCGGGAGCCCACGGACAGATACGCAGTATTTT. This gives the protein CASSSRTSGSPRTDTQYF.

The gene calls are TRBV7-2 and TRBJ1-3; 7 bases agree with TRBD1. Germline CDR1 reads SGHTA; CDR2 reads FQGNSA. The CDR3 is 16 amino acids. The junction had 9 bases not matched to a gene; V was cut back by 5 bases and J by 2 bases. The CDR3 DNA sequence: TGTGCCAGCAGCCCCGAGACAGGGCAGGCTGGAAACACCATATATTTT. Translation: CASSPETGQAGNTIYF.

The chain recombines TRBV24-1 with TRBJ2-1, with a possible D match to TRBD1 (6 bases). CDR3 length: 15 residues. CDR1 is KGHDR, CDR2 SFDVKD, per germline. V was cut by 5 bases and J by 8 bases, with 18 bases left in between. The CDR3 is CATSGPRGGDDEQFF. The CDR3 DNA sequence: TGTGCCACCAGTGGCCCGAGAGGGGGAGACGATGAGCAGTTCTTC.

As DNA, the CDR3 is TGTGCCAGTAGTATCCAGGGACTCACAAATCAGCCCCAGCATTTT. This gives the protein CASSIQGLTNQPQHF. The chain is built from TRBV19 and TRBJ1-5, with D possibly being TRBD1 (5 bases). The V gene lost 3 bases and the J gene lost 4 bases, with 13 bases spanning the gap. The CDR3 runs 15 residues. CDR1 is LNHDA and CDR2 is SQIVND in the germline V gene (reference sequence).

The chain links TRBV15 to TRBJ1-4, with D uncertain. The ends were cut back, 1 base at V and 4 bases at J, with 10 bases in the middle. The germline V gene encodes CDR1 LNHNV and CDR2 YYDKDF (reference sequence). The length of the CDR3 is 15 residues. CDR3: CATSRVATDNEKLFF. DNA of the CDR3: TGTGCCACCAGCAGAGTAGCGACCGATAATGAAAAACTGTTTTTT.

The chain links TRBV2 to TRBJ1-5; 8 positions agree with TRBD1. Germline-derived CDR1 and CDR2 are SNHLY and FYNNEI. V lost 1 base and J lost 5; bases outside the gene matches: 7. The CDR3 is 16 residues long. For the CDR3, the DNA is TGTGCCAGCAGTGAAGTTTTTCAGGGGGCCCATCAGCCCCAGCATTTT. This codes for CASSEVFQGAHQPQHF.

The chain combines TRBV5-6 with TRBJ2-2, with D possibly TRBD2 on 6 matching bases. The CDR3 is made up of 19 amino acids. Germline assignment: CDR1 SGHDT and CDR2 YYEEEE. The V end was cut by 3 bases, the J end by 3 bases, with 24 bases between. DNA for the CDR3: TGTGCCAGCAGCTCCCAGCTTGGCTTTCGGGGGAGGCACACCGGGGAGCTGTTTTTT. Translating gives CASSSQLGFRGRHTGELFF. Full variable domain (rest looked up from reference TRBV5-6 and TRBJ2-2): DAGVTQSPTHLIKTRGQQVTLRCSPKSGHDTVSWYQQALGQGPQFIFQYYEEEERQRGNFPDRFSGHQFPNYSSELNVNALLLGDSALYLCASSSQLGFRGRHTGELFFGEGSRLTVL.

The chain carries TRBV18 and TRBJ2-1; no reliable D call. This CDR3 has 17 amino acids. The V gene lost 3 bases and the J gene lost 0 bases, with 15 bases spanning the gap. The germline gives CDR1 KGHSH, CDR2 LQKENI. CDR3 sequence reads: CASSPNAQASSYNEQFF. The CDR3 DNA is TGTGCCAGCTCACCGAACGCTCAGGCGAGCTCCTACAATGAGCAGTTCTTC.